This T cell receptor beta chain was captured by sequencing in a study of blood T cells in healthy people across ages. Looking at the study overall: Per every two T cells, about one barcoded beta molecule was captured by template switching.

This clonotype was observed a few times. A read error may produce the germline difference seen at one junction end. This CDR3 has 15 amino acids. A second PCR of about 7 to 12 cycles used a sample-barcoded 5' primer and a J-beta primer mix. TCRdb reanalysed the 5' RACE reads using MiXCR and keeps one entry per CDR3 protein. The sample has roughly 930,000 distinct CDR3 sequences; about 48% are singletons. The receptor comes from a man in his thirties or forties in good health. Sample: blood. The J gene is TRBJ1-2, the V gene TRBV12-3 or TRBV12-4, with D tentatively TRBD1 (5 bases). CDR3 loop: CASILAGTANYGYTF. CDR3 in DNA: TGTGCCAGCATTTTAGCCGGGACGGCTAACTATGGCTACACCTTC.